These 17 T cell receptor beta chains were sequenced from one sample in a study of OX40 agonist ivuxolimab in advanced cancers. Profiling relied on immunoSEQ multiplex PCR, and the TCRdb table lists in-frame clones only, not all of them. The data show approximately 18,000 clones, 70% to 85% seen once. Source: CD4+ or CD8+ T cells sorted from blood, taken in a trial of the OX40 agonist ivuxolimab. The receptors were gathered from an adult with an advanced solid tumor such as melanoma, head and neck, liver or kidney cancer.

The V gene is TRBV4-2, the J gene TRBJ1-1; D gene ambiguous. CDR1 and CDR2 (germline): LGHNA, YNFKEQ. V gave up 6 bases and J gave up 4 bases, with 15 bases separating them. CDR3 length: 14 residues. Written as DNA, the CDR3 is TGTGCCAGCAGACCCCGGGAGGGAGTCACTGAAGCTTTCTTT. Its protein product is CASRPREGVTEAFF.

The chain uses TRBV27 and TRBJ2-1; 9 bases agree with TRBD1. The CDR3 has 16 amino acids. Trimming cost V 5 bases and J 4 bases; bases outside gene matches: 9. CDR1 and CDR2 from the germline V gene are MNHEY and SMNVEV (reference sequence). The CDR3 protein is CASSTTGGAGYNEQFF. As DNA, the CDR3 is TGTGCCAGCAGTACCACAGGGGGCGCGGGATACAATGAGCAGTTCTTC.

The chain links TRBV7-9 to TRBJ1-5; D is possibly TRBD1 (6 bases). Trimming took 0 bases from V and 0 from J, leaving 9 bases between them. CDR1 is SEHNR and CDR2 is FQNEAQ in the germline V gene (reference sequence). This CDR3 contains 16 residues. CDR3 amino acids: CASSLAGTSSNQPQHF. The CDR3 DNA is TGTGCCAGCAGCTTAGCCGGGACAAGTAGCAATCAGCCCCAGCATTTT.

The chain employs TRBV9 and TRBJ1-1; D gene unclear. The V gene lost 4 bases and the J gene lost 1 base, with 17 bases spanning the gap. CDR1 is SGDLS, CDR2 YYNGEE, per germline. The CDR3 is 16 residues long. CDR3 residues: CASSSPRSGKNTEAFF. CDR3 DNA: TGTGCCAGCAGCTCCCCTAGGTCGGGGAAGAACACTGAAGCTTTCTTT.

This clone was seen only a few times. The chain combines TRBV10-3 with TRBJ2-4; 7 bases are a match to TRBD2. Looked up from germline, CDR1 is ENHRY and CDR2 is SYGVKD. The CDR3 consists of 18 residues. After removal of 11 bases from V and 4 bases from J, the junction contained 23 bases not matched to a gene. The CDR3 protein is CAPWWGGSPGTPKNIQYF. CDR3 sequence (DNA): TGTGCCCCATGGTGGGGGGGTTCGCCAGGCACCCCGAAAAACATTCAGTACTTC.

In DNA, the CDR3 is TGCGCCAGCAGCCAAGCTGGGCTTACAACGAACACCGGGGAGCTGTTTTTT. It is translated as CASSQAGLTTNTGELFF. The rearrangement links TRBV4-1 to TRBJ2-2; D unresolved. Germline-derived CDR1 and CDR2 are MGHRA and YSYEKL. CDR3 length equals 17 residues. Trimming left V 1 base short and J 0 bases short, with 12 bases between.

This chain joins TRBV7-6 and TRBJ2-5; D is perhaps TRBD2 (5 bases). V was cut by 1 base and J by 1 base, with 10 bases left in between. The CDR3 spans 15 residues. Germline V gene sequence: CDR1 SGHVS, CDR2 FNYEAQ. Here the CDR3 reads CASSLEPGSQETQYF. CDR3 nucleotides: TGTGCCAGCAGCTTAGAGCCGGGGAGCCAAGAGACCCAGTACTTC.

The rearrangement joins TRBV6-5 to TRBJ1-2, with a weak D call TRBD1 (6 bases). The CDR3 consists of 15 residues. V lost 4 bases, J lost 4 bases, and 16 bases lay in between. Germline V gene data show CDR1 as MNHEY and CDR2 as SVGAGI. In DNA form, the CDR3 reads TGTGCCAGCAGTTCGACCGGGACAAGGGCCTATGGCTACACCTTC. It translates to CASSSTGTRAYGYTF.

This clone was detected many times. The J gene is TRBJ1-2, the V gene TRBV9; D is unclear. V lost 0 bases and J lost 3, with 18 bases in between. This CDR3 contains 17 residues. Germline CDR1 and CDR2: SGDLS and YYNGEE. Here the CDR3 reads CASSVATPGGRDYGYTF. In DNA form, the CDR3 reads TGTGCCAGCAGCGTAGCTACGCCCGGCGGGCGGGACTATGGCTACACCTTC.

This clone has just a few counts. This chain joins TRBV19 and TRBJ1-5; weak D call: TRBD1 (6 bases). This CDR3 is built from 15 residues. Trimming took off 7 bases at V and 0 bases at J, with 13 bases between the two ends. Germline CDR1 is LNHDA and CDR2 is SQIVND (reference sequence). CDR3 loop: CASNRGAFSNQPQHF. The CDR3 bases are TGTGCCAGTAACCGGGGGGCATTTAGCAATCAGCCCCAGCATTTT.

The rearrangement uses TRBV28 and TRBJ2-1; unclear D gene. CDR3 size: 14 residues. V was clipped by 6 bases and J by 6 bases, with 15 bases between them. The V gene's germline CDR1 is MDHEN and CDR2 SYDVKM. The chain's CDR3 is CASRELRRANEQFF. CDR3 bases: TGTGCCAGCAGGGAACTAAGACGGGCCAATGAGCAGTTCTTC.

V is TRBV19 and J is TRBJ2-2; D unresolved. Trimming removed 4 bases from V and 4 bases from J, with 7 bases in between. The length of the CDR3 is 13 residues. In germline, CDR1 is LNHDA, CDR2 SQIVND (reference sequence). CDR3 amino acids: CASSRAATGELFF. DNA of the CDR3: TGTGCCAGTAGTAGGGCGGCCACCGGGGAGCTGTTTTTT.

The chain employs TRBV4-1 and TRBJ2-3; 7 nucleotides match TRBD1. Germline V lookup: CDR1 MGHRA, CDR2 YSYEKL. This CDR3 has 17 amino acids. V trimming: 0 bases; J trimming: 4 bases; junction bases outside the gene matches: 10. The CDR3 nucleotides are TGCGCCAGCAGCCAAGAGTCGGCAGGGGGAATGGCAGATACGCAGTATTTT. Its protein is CASSQESAGGMADTQYF.

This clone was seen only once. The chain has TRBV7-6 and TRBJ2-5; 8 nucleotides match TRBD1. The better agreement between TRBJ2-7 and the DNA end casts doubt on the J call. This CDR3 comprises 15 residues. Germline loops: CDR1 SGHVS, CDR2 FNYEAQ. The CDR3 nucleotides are TGTGCCAGCAGCTTGACTCAGGGGGCGCAGAACGAGCAGTACTTC. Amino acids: CASSLTQGAQNEQYF.

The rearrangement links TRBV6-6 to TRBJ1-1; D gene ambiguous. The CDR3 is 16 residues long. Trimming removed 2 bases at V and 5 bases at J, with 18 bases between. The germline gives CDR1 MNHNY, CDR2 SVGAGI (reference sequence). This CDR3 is CASSYTVKEGRTEAFF. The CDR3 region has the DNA TGTGCCAGCAGTTACACGGTAAAGGAGGGAAGGACTGAAGCTTTCTTT.

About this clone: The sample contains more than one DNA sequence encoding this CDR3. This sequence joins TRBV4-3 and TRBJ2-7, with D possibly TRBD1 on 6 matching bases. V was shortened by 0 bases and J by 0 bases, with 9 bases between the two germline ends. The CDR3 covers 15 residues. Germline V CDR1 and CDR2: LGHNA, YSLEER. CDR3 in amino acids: CASSQDRGNSYEQYF. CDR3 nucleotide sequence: TGCGCCAGCAGCCAAGACAGGGGCAACTCCTACGAGCAGTACTTC.

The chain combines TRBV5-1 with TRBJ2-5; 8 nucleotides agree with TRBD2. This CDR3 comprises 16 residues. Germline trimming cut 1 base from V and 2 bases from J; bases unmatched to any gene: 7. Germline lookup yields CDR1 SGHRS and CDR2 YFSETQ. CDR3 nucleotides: TGCGCCAGCAGCTTGTCAGGTAGCGGGATTCAAGAGACCCAGTACTTC. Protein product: CASSLSGSGIQETQYF.